A single T cell receptor (beta chain) is shown here with its context. In this sample, this clone turned up many times. Its antigen is still unknown. The read finishes 3 residues shy of the CDR3 end, and the germline J gene is used to complete it. CVID samples and control samples contributed equivalent amounts of genomic DNA as sequencing input. For every sample, a 60 bp segment covering the rearranged TCRbeta CDR3 region was amplified and then sequenced. TCRbeta amplification used the immunoSEQ assay, a bias-corrected multiplex PCR with high-throughput sequencing. Turning to the authors' computational methods: Each unique nucleotide sequence was treated as a clone and annotated with V, D and J genes, copy number and frequency. Sequences were labeled productive if in frame, and non-productive if out of frame or containing stop codons. As previously described, Shannon's entropy was used to calculate clonality. Mean CDR3 Kyte-Doolittle hydropathy was derived from the predicted amino acid sequences of productive clones. Using the R hclust function, scaled V gene usage was clustered hierarchically with Manhattan distance and complete linkage. Sharing of clones by CDR3 amino acid sequence was evaluated by resampling 12 repertoires per group over 100 rounds. The repertoires were screened for 70 published EBV-specific TCRbeta sequences and around 240 published CMV-specific TCRbeta sequences. A couple of CVID samples that yielded fewer than 10,000 sequences were excluded from the analysis, so roughly 42 CVID repertoires were retained. TCRdb's version of the immuneACCESS table is confined to in-frame rearrangements and falls short of the full clone set. An unresolved V gene accounts for under half of the shortfall where checked; the remainder is of unknown origin. V and J calls and clone size are copied from that table; D and trimming were computed from the DNA. The sample has fewer than 75,000 clones on record, with no singletons. Of the sample, 1.5% to 2% falls within the top ten clones.

Most of the CVID patients and most of the healthy controls were of Caucasian heritage. Heparinized peripheral whole blood samples of about 5 to 8.5 ml were collected from each donor. TCRbeta CDR3 repertoires were sequenced from genomic DNA of adults with common variable immune deficiency (CVID) and healthy adult controls. A total of about 22 healthy adult volunteers (roughly 12 female and roughly ten male; age range roughly 23 to 66 years, mean age around 35) were included in the control group. Diluted blood was density-centrifuged over Hypaque 1077 or Ficoll-Paque to isolate peripheral blood mononuclear cells. Unsorted mononuclear cells served as the source of genomic DNA, which was extracted either by Qiagen column purification or by a centrifugation-based method. From cysteine to phenylalanine, the CDR3 is 15 amino acids long. The DNA shown is the part of the CDR3 that was read: 36 bases, in frame from base 1. Trimming removed 7 bases from V and 2 bases from J, leaving 15 bases between the germline ends. CDR1 is given as LNHDA and CDR2 as SQIVND, both from the germline V gene (reference sequence).

This sample was included in a study of T cell clonality in common variable immunodeficiency (dated by TCRdb to the mid-2010s). Overall study results and their limits: CVID subjects shared fewer TCRbeta clones with each other than healthy controls did (p < 0.0001). According to the authors, finding the cause of the higher clonality in CVID would require sequencing the repertoires of T cell subpopulations. Fewer deletions and N-nucleotide insertions were reportedly observed in CVID TCRbeta sequences, and highly modified clones with 13 or more V deletions were reportedly absent from CVID TCRbeta sequences. Differences among patients in the CVID cohort limited the correlations between repertoire features and clinical complications. Even though DNA input was equal, the average per sample came to about 81,820 unique sequences for controls compared with about 34,000 for CVID samples. TCRbeta clonality was higher in CVID subjects than in healthy controls (t-test p = 0.018), and the increase was most characteristic of about a third of subjects.

The source is a person aged 18 to 70 in good health. The rearranged chain carries TRBV19 and TRBJ1-5; D gene: possibly TRBD1, on 6 matching bases. The sequencing sample was made of peripheral blood mononuclear cells. The CDR3 DNA, read in part, is TGTGCCAGTAAACAGGGAGGCGGTGGCAATCAGCCC. It codes for CASKQGGGGNQP. The whole CDR3 region reads CASKQGGGGNQPQHF. Joined to the reference TRBV19 and TRBJ1-5 proteins, this CDR3 gives the full variable domain: DGGITQSPKYLFRKEGQNVTLSCEQNLNHDAMYWYRQDPGQGLRLIYYSQIVNDFQKGDIAEGYSVSREKKESFPLTVTSAQKNPTAFYLCASKQGGGGNQPQHFGDGTRLSIL.